Shown below are 10 T cell receptor beta chains from a single sample sequenced in a study of neurological immune-mediated disorders. Using its own MiXCR run on the 5' RACE reads, TCRdb lists one record per CDR3 protein. The table includes tens of thousands of distinct CDR3 sequences, around 3.3% detected once. The material sequenced was PBMCs. The origin of the receptors is a man aged 35 to 55 with multiple sclerosis.

The sample holds many counts of this clonotype. The chain combines TRBV7-9 with TRBJ2-1; D possibly matches TRBD1 or TRBD2 (6 bases each). There are 13 residues in the CDR3. The V end was cut by 6 bases, the J end by 6 bases, with 12 bases between. The germline CDR1 and CDR2 sequences are SEHNR and FQNEAQ (reference sequence). The DNA for the CDR3 is TGTGCCAGCAGGGAGTGGGGGGCCAATGAGCAGTTCTTC. Translating gives CASREWGANEQFF.

This clonotype was detected ten times or more. This sequence joins TRBV25-1 and TRBJ2-1; D perhaps matches TRBD2 (6 bases). CDR1 is MGHDK, CDR2 SYGVNS, per germline. V was trimmed by 4 bases and J by 6 bases, leaving 10 bases between them. This CDR3 region has 13 residues. CDR3 DNA: TGTGCCAGCAGTGCCCGGAGGGGCAATGAGCAGTTCTTC. Encoded protein: CASSARRGNEQFF.

This clonotype was observed many times. CDR3 sequence reads: CASSLSGAGELFF. The CDR3 DNA follows: TGTGCCAGCAGTTTAAGCGGGGCCGGGGAGCTGTTTTTT. This chain joins TRBV12-3 or TRBV12-4 and TRBJ2-2; 7 nucleotides agree with TRBD2. The CDR3 loop spans 13 amino acids. V trimming: 2 bases; J trimming: 6 bases; junction bases outside the gene matches: 0.

This clonotype has a count of ten or more. The chain employs TRBV29-1 and TRBJ1-2; weak D call: TRBD1 (5 bases). The V end was cut by 7 bases, the J end by 1 base, with 10 bases between. The CDR3 is 12 amino acids. Germline CDR1 and CDR2: SQVTM and ANQGSEA. This CDR3 reads CSGGDSNYGYTF. CDR3 sequence (DNA): TGCAGCGGGGGGGATAGTAACTATGGCTACACCTTC.

This clonotype appeared many times. The V call is TRBV20-1, the J call TRBJ1-1, with TRBD1 matching 8 bases. V was pared by 3 bases and J by 6 bases, with 15 bases of the junction left unmatched. Germline CDR1 and CDR2: DFQATT and SNEGSKA (reference sequence). The CDR3 is 16 amino acids. CDR3 amino acids: CSASDQGARGSAEAFF. The CDR3 DNA reads TGCAGTGCTAGTGATCAGGGGGCGCGAGGATCGGCTGAAGCTTTCTTT.

This clonotype came up many times. The rearrangement uses TRBV12-3 or TRBV12-4 and TRBJ1-1, with a weak D call TRBD1 (5 bases). The CDR3 spans 17 residues. V was shortened by 1 base and J by 4 bases, with 19 bases between the two germline ends. The CDR3 loop reads CASSLDQGYDESTEAFF. CDR3 in DNA: TGTGCCAGCAGTTTAGATCAGGGATACGATGAAAGCACTGAAGCTTTCTTT.

In this sample, this clonotype turned up many times. V is TRBV5-1 and J is TRBJ2-3; possibly TRBD2 for D (5 bases). The CDR3 is 14 amino acids. Germline CDR1 reads SGHRS; CDR2 reads YFSETQ. Trimming took off 4 bases at V and 8 bases at J, with 17 bases between the two ends. The CDR3 DNA follows: TGCGCCAGCAGCGAGCGACTACCAGGAGGTACGCAGTATTTT. It codes for CASSERLPGGTQYF. The whole variable domain, remainder taken from reference TRBV5-1 and TRBJ2-3, is KAGVTQTPRYLIKTRGQQVTLSCSPISGHRSVSWYQQTPGQGLQFLFEYFSETQRNKGNFPGRFSGRQFSNSRSEMNVSTLELGDSALYLCASSERLPGGTQYFGPGTRLTVL.

This clonotype was counted many times. The V gene is TRBV21-1, the J gene TRBJ1-1; whether TRBD1, the table's D call, matches the DNA was not checked. TRBV21-1 is designated a pseudogene. The CDR3 is 17 residues long. CDR3: CASSKEAGTGWDTEAFF. The CDR3 DNA follows: TGTGCCAGCAGCAAAGAGGCAGGGACGGGGTGGGACACTGAAGCTTTCTTT.

This clonotype was counted many times. This chain connects TRBV7-9 to TRBJ1-2; tentatively, D is TRBD1 (6 bases). V lost 5 bases, J lost 8 bases, and 15 bases lay in between. The CDR3 length is 13 residues. Looked up from germline, CDR1 is SEHNR and CDR2 is FQNEAQ (reference sequence). The CDR3 DNA reads TGTGCCAGCAGCCACACAGGGTCTGGAGGCTACACCTTC. Protein product: CASSHTGSGGYTF.

The table lists this clonotype with many counts. The J gene is TRBJ2-5, the V gene TRBV7-9; a weak D match, TRBD2 (6 bases). This CDR3 is 13 amino acids long. Between the trimmed V and J ends, which lost 10 bases and 4 bases, there was a span of 16 bases. The germline V gene has CDR1 SEHNR and CDR2 FQNEAQ (reference sequence). DNA for the CDR3: TGTGCCAACTCCAGGGAGGTGGCAGAGACCCAGTACTTC. Protein sequence: CANSREVAETQYF.